Each of the 6 T cell receptor beta chains below was sequenced from the same sample in a study of blood T cell repertoires in COVID-19. TCRdb's copy holds only in-frame clones and misses some; the assay was immunoSEQ multiplex PCR. The data show about 220,000 clones, with over 75% seen just once and about 2% held by the top ten. Material for sequencing was peripheral blood. The receptors were sampled from a man aged 40-55 years with active or convalescent COVID-19.

The sample holds a few counts of this clone. This chain connects TRBV7-7 to TRBJ2-7, with a weak D call TRBD1 (5 bases). The CDR3 is 14 residues long. Trimming shortened V by 5 bases and J by 5 bases, and 16 bases separated the two germline ends. Germline loops: CDR1 SSHAT, CDR2 FNYEAQ (reference sequence). In DNA, the CDR3 is TGTGCCAGCAGCCCGTGGACATCCCGAGACGAGCAGTACTTC. It encodes CASSPWTSRDEQYF.

The chain links TRBV30 to TRBJ2-7; 7 positions agree with TRBD1. Germline V CDR1 and CDR2: GTSNPN, SVGIG (reference sequence). J gave up 2 bases and V 0 bases, and 1 base lay outside the gene matches. CDR3 length: 13 residues. The CDR3 bases are TGTGCCTGGAGTGTAGGGACAGCCTACGAGCAGTACTTC. This gives the protein CAWSVGTAYEQYF.

The chain has TRBV7-9 and TRBJ1-2; no reliable D call. V lost 5 bases and J 3 bases, leaving 10 bases between the germline ends. This CDR3 is built from 13 residues. Germline V gene lookup returns CDR1 SEHNR and CDR2 FQNEAQ (reference sequence). DNA of the CDR3: TGTGCCAGCAGCCTAACAGCCGACTATGGCTACACCTTC. Its protein product is CASSLTADYGYTF.

This clone was seen only once. The rearrangement uses TRBV3-1 (or the pseudogene TRBV3-2) and TRBJ1-6, with TRBD1 as a possible D gene (5 bases). Trimming shortened V by 5 bases and J by 7 bases, and 12 bases separated the two germline ends. The CDR3 runs to 14 residues. The V gene's germline CDR1 is LGHDT and CDR2 YNNKEL (reference sequence). CDR3 sequence: CASSSAGGNSPLHF. The CDR3 DNA is TGTGCCAGCAGCTCCGCCGGGGGAAATTCACCCCTCCACTTT.

This chain uses TRBV5-5 with TRBJ2-3; 8 nucleotides agree with TRBD2. This CDR3 has 14 amino acids. Germline CDR1 is SGHKS and CDR2 is YYEKEE (reference sequence). The V segment lost 1 base and the J segment 6 bases; nucleotides outside the gene matches: 4. The CDR3 region has the DNA TGTGCCAGCAGCTTGACGGGAGGGCCCGATACGCAGTATTTT. Residues: CASSLTGGPDTQYF.

The rearrangement links TRBV5-4 to TRBJ2-1; 7 nucleotides align to TRBD1. The V segment lost 4 bases and the J segment 4 bases; nucleotides outside the gene matches: 8. The CDR3 consists of 15 residues. Germline assignment: CDR1 SGHNT and CDR2 YYREEE (reference sequence). The CDR3 bases are TGTGCCAGCAGCCAGGACAGGAACCCTTACAATGAGCAGTTCTTC. This translates into CASSQDRNPYNEQFF.